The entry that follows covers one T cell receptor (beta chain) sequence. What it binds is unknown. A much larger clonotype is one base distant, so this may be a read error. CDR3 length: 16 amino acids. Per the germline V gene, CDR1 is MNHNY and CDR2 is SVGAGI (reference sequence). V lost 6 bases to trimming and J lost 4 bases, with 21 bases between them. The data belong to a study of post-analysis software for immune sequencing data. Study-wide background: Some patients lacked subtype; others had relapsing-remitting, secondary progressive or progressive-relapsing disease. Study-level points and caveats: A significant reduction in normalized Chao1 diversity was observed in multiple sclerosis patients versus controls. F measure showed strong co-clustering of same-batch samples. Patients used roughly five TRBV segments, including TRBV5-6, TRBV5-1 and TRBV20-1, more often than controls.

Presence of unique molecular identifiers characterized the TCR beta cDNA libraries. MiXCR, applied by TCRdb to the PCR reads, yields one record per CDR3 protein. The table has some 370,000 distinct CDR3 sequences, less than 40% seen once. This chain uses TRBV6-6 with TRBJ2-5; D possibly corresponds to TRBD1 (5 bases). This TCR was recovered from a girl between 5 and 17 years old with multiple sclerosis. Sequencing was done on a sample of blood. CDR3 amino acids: CASSPSPGQNRETQYF. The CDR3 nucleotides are TGTGCCAGCAGCCCTTCACCCGGACAAAACCGAGAGACCCAGTACTTC.